This T cell receptor (beta chain) originates from a study of breast tumors, draining lymph nodes, adjacent tissues. TCRdb independently ran MiXCR on the multiplex PCR reads; one entry per CDR3 protein. The sample lists approximately 210,000 distinct CDR3 sequences, about a third seen once, with 1.2% to 1.5% in the top ten. The CDR3 totals 16 residues. After removal of 4 bases from V and 4 bases from J, the junction contained 8 bases not matched to a gene. The germline gives CDR1 KGHDR, CDR2 SFDVKD. Notes on the study in general: Tumor TCR diversity was below lymph nodes but above nontumor tissue. Compared with basal-like, luminal-like tumors shared significantly more repertoire with nontumor tissue. Tumor T cell lymph node origin was a supported hypothesis, not proven.

Worth noting for this clonotype: The target antigen is unknown.

Samples came from axillary lymph nodes draining the breast cancer. Sample: axillary lymph node tissue. This rearrangement joins TRBV24-1 to TRBJ2-5; 10 bases line up with TRBD2. This receptor was obtained from a female donor with breast cancer. Some clones in this sample may be carry-over from other donors' samples. The CDR3 DNA reads TGTGCCACCAGTGACCCCCGGACTAGCGGCATAGAGACCCAGTACTTC. Its protein is CATSDPRTSGIETQYF.